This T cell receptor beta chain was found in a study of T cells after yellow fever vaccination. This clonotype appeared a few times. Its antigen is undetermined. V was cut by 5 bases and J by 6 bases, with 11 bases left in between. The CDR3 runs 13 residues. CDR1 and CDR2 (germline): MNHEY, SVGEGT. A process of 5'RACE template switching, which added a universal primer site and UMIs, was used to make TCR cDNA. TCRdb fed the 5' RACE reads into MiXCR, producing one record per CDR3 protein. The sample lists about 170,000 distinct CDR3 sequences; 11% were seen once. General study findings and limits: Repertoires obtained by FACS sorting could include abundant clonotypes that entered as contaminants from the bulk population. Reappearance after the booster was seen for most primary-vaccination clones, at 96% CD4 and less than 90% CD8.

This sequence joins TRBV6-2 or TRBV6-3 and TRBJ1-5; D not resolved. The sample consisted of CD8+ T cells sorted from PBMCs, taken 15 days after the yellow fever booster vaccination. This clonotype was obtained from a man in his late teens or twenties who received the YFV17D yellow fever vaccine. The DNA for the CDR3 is TGTGCCAGCAGTCGCGGGGTCCTTCAGCCCCAGCATTTT. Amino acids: CASSRGVLQPQHF.